This T cell receptor (beta chain) emerged from a study of shared clonotypes between healthy human individuals. Across the whole study: Each donor contributed plates that comprised three CD4 naive, three CD4 memory, two CD8 naive and one CD8 memory.

Naive CD8 cells, CD45RO-negative and positively selected for CCR7, excluded terminally differentiated effector memory CD45RA+ cells. This CDR3 has 15 amino acids. Germline V gene data show CDR1 as SEHNR and CDR2 as FQNEAQ (reference sequence). Trimming removed 0 bases at V and 4 bases at J, with 13 bases between. Study-wide points: When compared with the clonotypes that were shared by all four sorted-subset donors, the non-shared clonotypes turned out to have lower generation probabilities. Several donors held about 5% of naive CD4 clonotypes in common.

Libraries were prepared by immunoSEQ multiplex PCR; TCRdb keeps only in-frame clonotypes and omits some of them. The sample lists fewer than 850,000 clones; around 96% were seen once. On this clone itself: Its cognate antigen is unknown.

The chain uses TRBV7-9 and TRBJ2-7; a weak D match, TRBD2 (6 bases). The source material was naive CD8+ T cells sorted from blood. The sequence was obtained from a young man in good health. CDR3 in amino acids: CASSLALRGKYEQYF. DNA of the CDR3: TGTGCCAGCAGCTTAGCGCTTCGGGGGAAGTACGAGCAGTACTTC.